A selection of T cell receptor beta chains follows, all from one sample in a study of cytomegalovirus exposure and HLA in healthy donors. The method was immunoSEQ multiplex PCR; TCRdb's version includes in-frame clones alone and lacks a portion of them. Of 180,000 or so clones detected, roughly 77% appear once; the ten largest clones hold about 2.5%. The material sequenced was PBMCs. These receptors originate from a woman in her 30s in good health and CMV-seropositive. CDR3s include the opening cysteine and the closing phenylalanine or tryptophan. The D gene is left open where the match is weak.

V gene: TRBV6-5
J gene: TRBJ1-4
D gene: NA
CDR3 protein: CASGRVGEKLFF

V gene: TRBV29-1
J gene: TRBJ1-2
D gene: TRBD1
CDR3 protein: CSVGTGGSPGRYGYTF

V gene: TRBV10-3
J gene: TRBJ2-5
D gene: TRBD2
CDR3 protein: CAIRGTSGGQETQYF

V gene: TRBV5-4
J gene: TRBJ2-2
D gene: NA
CDR3 protein: CASSFPTENTGELFF

V gene: TRBV7-3
J gene: TRBJ2-6
D gene: TRBD1
CDR3 protein: CASSLTPGQGTGANVLTF

V gene: TRBV7-2
J gene: TRBJ2-1
D gene: NA
CDR3 protein: CASSLADIYNEQFF

V gene: TRBV27
J gene: TRBJ2-3
D gene: TRBD2
CDR3 protein: CASSLSLAGADTQYF

V gene: TRBV11-2
J gene: TRBJ1-3
D gene: TRBD1
CDR3 protein: CASSLALGQGAFSGNTIYF

V gene: TRBV7-7
J gene: TRBJ1-6
D gene: NA
CDR3 protein: CASSSSRGGRHNSPLHF

V gene: TRBV28
J gene: TRBJ2-1
D gene: TRBD2
CDR3 protein: CASRYRGVDEQFF

V gene: TRBV5-1
J gene: TRBJ2-3
D gene: TRBD2
CDR3 protein: CASWSGTSTDTQYF

V gene: TRBV27
J gene: TRBJ1-6
D gene: NA
CDR3 protein: CASRDFRHNSPLHF

V gene: TRBV2
J gene: TRBJ2-7
D gene: TRBD1
CDR3 protein: CATSEGTGAYEQYF

V gene: TRBV30
J gene: TRBJ1-5
D gene: NA
CDR3 protein: CAWNRGGRSEPQHF

V gene: TRBV28
J gene: TRBJ1-6
D gene: TRBD1
CDR3 protein: CASSLVAGGRSPLHF

V gene: TRBV27
J gene: TRBJ2-2
D gene: NA
CDR3 protein: CASSLAGEGTGELFF

V gene: TRBV10-3
J gene: TRBJ1-5
D gene: NA
CDR3 protein: CAISESFGQPQHF

V gene: TRBV7-2
J gene: TRBJ2-2
D gene: NA
CDR3 protein: CASSLGGRRTGELFF

V gene: TRBV5-1
J gene: TRBJ2-5
D gene: TRBD2
CDR3 protein: CASSSYGGPSGGFQETQYF

V gene: TRBV7-9
J gene: TRBJ2-7
D gene: NA
CDR3 protein: CASSLGAYEQYF

V gene: TRBV11-2
J gene: TRBJ1-6
D gene: TRBD1
CDR3 protein: CASSLRYRGNSPLHF

V gene: TRBV7-6
J gene: TRBJ1-1
D gene: TRBD1
CDR3 protein: CASSPYAGGGWNTEAFF

V gene: TRBV4-3
J gene: TRBJ2-5
D gene: TRBD2
CDR3 protein: CASSQDRTSGGKTQYF

V gene: TRBV19
J gene: TRBJ2-3
D gene: TRBD1
CDR3 protein: CASSSVGQGSDTQYF

V gene: TRBV6-1
J gene: TRBJ1-5
D gene: NA
CDR3 protein: CASSTRGNQPQHF

V gene: TRBV28
J gene: TRBJ1-2
D gene: NA
CDR3 protein: CASSLAGRGAISYTF

V gene: TRBV30
J gene: TRBJ1-6
D gene: NA
CDR3 protein: CAWSAGAGVNSPLHF

V gene: TRBV6-4
J gene: TRBJ2-2
D gene: NA
CDR3 protein: CASSRTPATGELFF

V gene: TRBV7-9
J gene: TRBJ1-5
D gene: TRBD1
CDR3 protein: CASSLAGQGVSNQPQHF

V gene: TRBV11-2
J gene: TRBJ2-1
D gene: TRBD1
CDR3 protein: CASSWGQGKGNEQFF

V gene: TRBV25-1
J gene: TRBJ1-2
D gene: TRBD1
CDR3 protein: CASSGQGAYGYTF

V gene: TRBV5-1
J gene: TRBJ2-5
D gene: TRBD2
CDR3 protein: CASSPIVAGGGQKTQYF

V gene: TRBV7-2
J gene: TRBJ2-2
D gene: NA
CDR3 protein: CASSGRDTNTGELFF

V gene: TRBV5-4
J gene: TRBJ1-2
D gene: TRBD1
CDR3 protein: CASSLMKGAQDYGYTF

V gene: TRBV19
J gene: TRBJ1-1
D gene: TRBD1
CDR3 protein: CASSDLRTGGTEAFF

V gene: TRBV6-1
J gene: TRBJ2-7
D gene: TRBD1
CDR3 protein: CASGDRGNFEQYF

V gene: TRBV6-1
J gene: TRBJ1-1
D gene: TRBD1
CDR3 protein: CASSHRGSGAFF